The 4 T cell receptor beta chains below all came from one sample that was sequenced in a study of blood T cell repertoires in COVID-19 (dated by TCRdb to about 2020). Library prep was done by the immunoSEQ multiplex PCR assay. TCRdb carries this immuneACCESS record with in-frame sequences only. Its versions omit some clonotypes, under half of them owing to an unresolved V gene in the studies checked, with the rest unexplained. The sample table records about 190,000 clones; around 77% of these occur just once. The ten most abundant clones make up approximately 15% of the sample. Sequenced: peripheral blood. The receptors were gathered from a man between 60 and 75 years old with active or convalescent COVID-19.

This clone was seen a handful of times. The V gene is TRBV7-2, the J gene TRBJ2-7; D perhaps matches TRBD2 (6 bases). V was pared by 5 bases and J by 5 bases, with 19 bases between. Germline V gives CDR1 SGHTA, CDR2 FQGNSA. CDR3 length equals 15 residues. CDR3 DNA: TGTGCCAGCAGCGGGGCGGGACCGGGTTTGAACGAGCAGTACTTC. Translation: CASSGAGPGLNEQYF. Drawing the rest from reference TRBV7-2 and TRBJ2-7, the complete variable domain is GAGVSQSPSNKVTEKGKDVELRCDPISGHTALYWYRQSLGQGLEFLIYFQGNSAPDKSGLPSDRFSAERTGGSVSTLTIQRTQQEDSAVYLCASSGAGPGLNEQYFGPGTRLTVT.

This clone appeared once. V usage is TRBV3-1 (or the pseudogene TRBV3-2) and J usage is TRBJ2-1, with TRBD2 identical over 14 bases. This CDR3 spans 17 amino acids. Germline V gene lookup returns CDR1 LGHDT and CDR2 YNNKEL (reference sequence). With V trimmed by 7 bases and J by 2 bases, 7 bases remained unmatched. The CDR3 region is CASKGLAGDSPYNEQFF. The DNA of the CDR3 is TGTGCCAGCAAGGGACTAGCGGGAGATAGCCCCTACAATGAGCAGTTCTTC.

V is TRBV20-1 and J is TRBJ2-7; no firm D call. The CDR3 has 14 residues. Looked up from germline, CDR1 is DFQATT and CDR2 is SNEGSKA (reference sequence). Trimming removed 3 bases at V and 0 bases at J, with 12 bases between. CDR3 in DNA: TGCAGTGCTAGTCACTCTATAAACTCCTACGAGCAGTACTTC. Its protein is CSASHSINSYEQYF.

The V gene is TRBV5-1, the J gene TRBJ2-7, with 9 bases identical to TRBD1. The germline gives CDR1 SGHRS, CDR2 YFSETQ. Trimming took 0 bases from V and 6 from J; bases not matched to a gene: 4. The CDR3 is 14 amino acids. The chain's CDR3 is CASSLGATGGEQYF. The CDR3, as DNA: TGCGCCAGCAGCTTGGGTGCGACAGGGGGCGAGCAGTACTTC. The complete variable domain, with remaining parts taken from reference TRBV5-1 and TRBJ2-7, reads KAGVTQTPRYLIKTRGQQVTLSCSPISGHRSVSWYQQTPGQGLQFLFEYFSETQRNKGNFPGRFSGRQFSNSRSEMNVSTLELGDSALYLCASSLGATGGEQYFGPGTRLTVT.